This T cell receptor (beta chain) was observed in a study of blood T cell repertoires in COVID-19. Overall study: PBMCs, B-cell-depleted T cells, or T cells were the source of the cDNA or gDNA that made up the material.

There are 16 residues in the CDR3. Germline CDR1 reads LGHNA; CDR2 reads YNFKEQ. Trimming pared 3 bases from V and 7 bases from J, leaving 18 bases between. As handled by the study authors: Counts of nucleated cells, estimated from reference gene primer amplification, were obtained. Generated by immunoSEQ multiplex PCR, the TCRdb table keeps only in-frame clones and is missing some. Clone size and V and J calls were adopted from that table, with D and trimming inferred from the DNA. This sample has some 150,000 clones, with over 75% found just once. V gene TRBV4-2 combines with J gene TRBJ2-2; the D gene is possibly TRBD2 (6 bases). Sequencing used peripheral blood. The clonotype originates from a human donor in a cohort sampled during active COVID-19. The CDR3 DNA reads TGTGCCAGCAGCCAGGTGGGGTCTAGCGTTAGCGGGGAGCTGTTTTTT. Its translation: CASSQVGSSVSGELFF.